This TCR beta chain was documented in a study of graft-versus-host responses after intestinal transplantation. TCRdb's copy holds only in-frame clones and misses some; the assay was immunoSEQ multiplex PCR. Of over 85,000 clones in the sample, approximately 94% are singletons; the top ten hold approximately 0.2%. On this clone itself: The antigen remains undetermined.

The sample consisted of unstimulated CD4+ T cells sorted from spleen or lymph node cells, taken before transplant. The receptor's source is a human donor who was the organ donor for an intestinal transplant.

CDR3 amino acids: CASSYTTGTGGYF. The CDR3 region has the DNA TGCGCCAGCAGCTATACGACCGGGACAGGGGGGTATTTT. The chain carries TRBV5-1 and TRBJ2-3; 11 bases map to TRBD1. This CDR3 has 13 amino acids. Trimming removed 3 bases from V and 14 bases from J; junction bases left unmatched: 8. CDR1 and CDR2 (germline): SGHRS, YFSETQ.